This TCR beta chain comes out of a study of cytomegalovirus exposure and HLA in healthy donors. This clone was picked up a small number of times. The antigen remains unidentified. Germline loops: CDR1 MNHEY, CDR2 SVGAGI. The CDR3 loop spans 14 amino acids. 13 Jbeta primers and 60 Vbeta primers were used for the PCR. The repertoire was sequenced with immunoSEQ multiplex PCR; TCRdb's copy has only in-frame clones and lacks some. Among over 200,000 clones listed, 75% to 85% were seen once. Study-wide points: TCR beta sequences numbering 15,000 to 20,000 were associated with HLA alleles at 0.05 false discovery rate in a later analysis.

The sample consisted of PBMCs. This chain links TRBV6-5 with TRBJ2-5; 9 nucleotides match TRBD2. Gene TRBJ2-7 matches the end of the DNA better, so the J call may be wrong. This clonotype was obtained from a woman aged 55-69 years in good health and CMV-seropositive. The DNA of the CDR3 is TGTGCCAGCAGTCAGACTAGCGGATCCTACGAGCAGTACTTC. It codes for CASSQTSGSYEQYF.